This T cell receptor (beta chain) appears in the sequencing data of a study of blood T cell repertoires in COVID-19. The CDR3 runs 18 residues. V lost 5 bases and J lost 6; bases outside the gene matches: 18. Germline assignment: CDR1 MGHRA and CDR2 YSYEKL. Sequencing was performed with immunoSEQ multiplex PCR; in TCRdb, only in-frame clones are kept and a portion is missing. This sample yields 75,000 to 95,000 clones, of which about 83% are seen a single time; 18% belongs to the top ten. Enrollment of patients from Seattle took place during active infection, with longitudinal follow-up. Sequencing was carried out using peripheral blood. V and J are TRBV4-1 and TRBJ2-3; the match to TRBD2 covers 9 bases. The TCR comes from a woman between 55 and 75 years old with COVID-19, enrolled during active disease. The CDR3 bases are TGCGCCAGCAGCGGCCCATTAATTTCGGCGGGGGGGCTGGATACGCAGTATTTT. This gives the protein CASSGPLISAGGLDTQYF.